The clone carrying this TCR beta chain was seen many times. The target antigen is unknown. The data originate from a study of blood T cells in healthy people across ages. CDR3 length: 17 amino acids. Germline V gene data show CDR1 as SEHNR and CDR2 as FQNEAQ (reference sequence). The V gene end was trimmed by 4 bases and the J gene end by 4 bases; junction bases not matched to a gene: 13. Healthy individuals of Caucasian origin from Russia, aged about 6 to 95, served as donors. No fewer than 5.5 micrograms of total RNA were isolated from every sample. For the second PCR, which ran for about 7 to 11 cycles, a sample-barcoded 5' primer and a J-beta primer mix were used. TCRdb fed the 5' RACE reads into MiXCR, producing one record per CDR3 protein. This repertoire shows about 1.7 million distinct CDR3 sequences, 28% found once; its top ten account for approximately 7.7%. General study points: PBMCs went unsorted, and a conclusive naive versus antigen-experienced comparison was therefore prevented.

The chain combines TRBV7-9 with TRBJ2-7; 10 nucleotides line up with TRBD2. The clonotype originates from a young woman in good health. Sequencing input: blood. This CDR3 is CASSSVRPGLAIYEQYF. CDR3 sequence (DNA): TGTGCCAGCAGCTCAGTACGACCGGGACTAGCGATATACGAGCAGTACTTC.